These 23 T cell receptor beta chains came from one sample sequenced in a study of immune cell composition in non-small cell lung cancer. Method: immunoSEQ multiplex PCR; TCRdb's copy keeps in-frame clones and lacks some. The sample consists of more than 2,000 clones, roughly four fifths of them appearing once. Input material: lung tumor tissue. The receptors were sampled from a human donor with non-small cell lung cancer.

Here the CDR3 DNA reads TGTGCCAGCAGCTGGGGGCAGTCCTATGGCTACACCTTC. Protein product: CASSWGQSYGYTF. The chain recombines TRBV11-3 with TRBJ1-2; a possible D gene is TRBD1 (6 bases). CDR1 is SGHNT and CDR2 is YENEEA in the germline V gene. CDR3 length: 13 amino acids. V lost 4 bases and J 4 bases, leaving 10 bases between the germline ends.

The CDR3 nucleotides are TGCGCCAGCAGCCCACTAGCGGGAGGGCCCGGGGAGCTGTTTTTT. Translation: CASSPLAGGPGELFF. V is TRBV4-3 and J is TRBJ2-2, with TRBD2 matching 13 bases. Trimming at V came to 4 bases and at J to 6 bases, leaving 2 bases not matched to a gene. CDR1 and CDR2 (germline): LGHNA, YSLEER. The CDR3 loop spans 15 amino acids.

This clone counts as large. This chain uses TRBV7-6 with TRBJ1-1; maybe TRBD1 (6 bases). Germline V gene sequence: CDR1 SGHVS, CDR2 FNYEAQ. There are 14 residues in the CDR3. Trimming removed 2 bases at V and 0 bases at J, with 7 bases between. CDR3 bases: TGTGCCAGCAGCTTAACAGGGATGAACACTGAAGCTTTCTTT. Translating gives CASSLTGMNTEAFF.

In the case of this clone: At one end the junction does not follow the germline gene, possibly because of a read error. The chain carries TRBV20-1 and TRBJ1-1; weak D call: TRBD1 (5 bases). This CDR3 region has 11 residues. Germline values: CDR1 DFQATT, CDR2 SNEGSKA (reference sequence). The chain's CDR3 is CSALWGPGRCF. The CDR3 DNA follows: TGCAGTGCCCTTTGGGGCCCAGGGAGGTGTTTT.

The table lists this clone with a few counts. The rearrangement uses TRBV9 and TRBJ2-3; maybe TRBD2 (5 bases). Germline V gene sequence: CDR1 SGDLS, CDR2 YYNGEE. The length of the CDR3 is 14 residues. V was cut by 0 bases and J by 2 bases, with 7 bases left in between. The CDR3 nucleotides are TGTGCCAGCAGCGTAGGGAGGATCACAGATACGCAGTATTTT. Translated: CASSVGRITDTQYF.

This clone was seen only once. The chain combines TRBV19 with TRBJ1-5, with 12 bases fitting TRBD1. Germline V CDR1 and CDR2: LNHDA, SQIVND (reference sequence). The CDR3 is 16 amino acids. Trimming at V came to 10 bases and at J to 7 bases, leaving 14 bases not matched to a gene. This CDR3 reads CATTPGDRGRWQPQHF. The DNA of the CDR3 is TGTGCCACCACGCCGGGGGACAGGGGGCGCTGGCAGCCCCAGCATTTT.

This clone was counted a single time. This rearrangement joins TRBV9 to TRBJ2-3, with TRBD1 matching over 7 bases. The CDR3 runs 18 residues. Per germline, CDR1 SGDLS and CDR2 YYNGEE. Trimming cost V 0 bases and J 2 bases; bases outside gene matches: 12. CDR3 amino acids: CASSVATSTGDLTDTQYF. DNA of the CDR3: TGTGCCAGCAGCGTAGCAACCTCTACAGGGGACCTCACAGATACGCAGTATTTT.

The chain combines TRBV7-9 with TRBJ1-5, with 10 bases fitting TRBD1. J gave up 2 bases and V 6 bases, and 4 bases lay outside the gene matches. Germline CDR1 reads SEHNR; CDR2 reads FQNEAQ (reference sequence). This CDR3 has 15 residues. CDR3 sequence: CASSSGTGGNQPQHF. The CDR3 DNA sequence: TGTGCCAGCAGTTCCGGGACAGGGGGCAATCAGCCCCAGCATTTT. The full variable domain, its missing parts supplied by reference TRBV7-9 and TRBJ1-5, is DTGVSQNPRHKITKRGQNVTFRCDPISEHNRLYWYRQTLGQGPEFLTYFQNEAQLEKSRLLSDRFSAERPKGSFSTLEIQRTEQGDSAMYLCASSSGTGGNQPQHFGDGTRLSIL.

CDR3 in amino acids: CASSPLWIRETYEQYV. The CDR3 DNA reads TGTGCCAGCAGCCCCCTGTGGATCAGGGAAACCTACGAGCAGTACGTC. The chain is built from TRBV9 and TRBJ2-7; weak D call: TRBD1 (5 bases). The CDR3 is made up of 16 amino acids. Between the trimmed V and J ends, which lost 4 bases and 2 bases, there was a span of 19 bases. The germline CDR1 and CDR2 sequences are SGDLS and YYNGEE.

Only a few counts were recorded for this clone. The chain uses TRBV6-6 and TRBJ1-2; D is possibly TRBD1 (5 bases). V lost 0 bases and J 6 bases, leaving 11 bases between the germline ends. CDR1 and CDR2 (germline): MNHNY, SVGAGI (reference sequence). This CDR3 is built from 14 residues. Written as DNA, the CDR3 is TGTGCCAGCAGTTACTCGGCAGGGATTAATGGCTACACCTTC. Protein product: CASSYSAGINGYTF.

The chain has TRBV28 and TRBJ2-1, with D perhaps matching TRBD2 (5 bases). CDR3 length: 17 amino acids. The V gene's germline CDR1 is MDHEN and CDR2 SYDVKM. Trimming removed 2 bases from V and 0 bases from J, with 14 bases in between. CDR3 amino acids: CASSLPGLSHSYNEQFF. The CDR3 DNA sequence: TGTGCCAGCAGTTTACCCGGACTCTCACACTCCTACAATGAGCAGTTCTTC.

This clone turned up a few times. Here the CDR3 reads CASSMEHRGIFGYTF. DNA of the CDR3: TGTGCCAGCAGCATGGAGCACAGGGGTATATTTGGCTACACCTTC. This chain uses TRBV5-5 with TRBJ1-2, with 7 bases identical to TRBD1. V dropped 4 bases and J dropped 7; count of bases not matched to a gene: 13. Germline CDR1 reads SGHKS; CDR2 reads YYEKEE (reference sequence). This CDR3 has 15 amino acids.

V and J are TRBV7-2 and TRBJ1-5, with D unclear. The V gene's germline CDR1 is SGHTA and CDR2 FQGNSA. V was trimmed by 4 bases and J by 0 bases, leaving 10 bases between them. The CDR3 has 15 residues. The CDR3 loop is CASSSRLDSNQPQHF. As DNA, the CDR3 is TGTGCCAGCAGCTCTAGGCTGGATAGCAATCAGCCCCAGCATTTT. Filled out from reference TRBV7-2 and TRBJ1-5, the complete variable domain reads GAGVSQSPSNKVTEKGKDVELRCDPISGHTALYWYRQSLGQGLEFLIYFQGNSAPDKSGLPSDRFSAERTGGSVSTLTIQRTQQEDSAVYLCASSSRLDSNQPQHFGDGTRLSIL.

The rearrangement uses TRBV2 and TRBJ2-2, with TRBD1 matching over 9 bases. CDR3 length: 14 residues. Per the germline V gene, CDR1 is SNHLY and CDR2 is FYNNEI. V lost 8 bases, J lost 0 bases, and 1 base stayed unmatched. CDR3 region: CASRDRANTGELFF. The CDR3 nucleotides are TGTGCCAGCCGGGACAGGGCGAACACCGGGGAGCTGTTTTTT.

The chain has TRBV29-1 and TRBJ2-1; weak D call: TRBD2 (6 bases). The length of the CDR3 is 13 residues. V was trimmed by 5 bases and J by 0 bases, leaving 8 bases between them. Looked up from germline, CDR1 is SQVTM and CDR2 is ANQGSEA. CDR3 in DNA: TGCAGCGTTTTGGGGGGCTCCTACAATGAGCAGTTCTTC. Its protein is CSVLGGSYNEQFF.

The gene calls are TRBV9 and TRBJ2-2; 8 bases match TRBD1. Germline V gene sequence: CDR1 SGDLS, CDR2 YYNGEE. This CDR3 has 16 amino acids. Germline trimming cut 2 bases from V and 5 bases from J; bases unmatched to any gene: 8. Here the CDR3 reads CASSVGQGSFTGELFF. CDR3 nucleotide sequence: TGTGCCAGCAGCGTCGGACAGGGCTCTTTTACCGGGGAGCTGTTTTTT.

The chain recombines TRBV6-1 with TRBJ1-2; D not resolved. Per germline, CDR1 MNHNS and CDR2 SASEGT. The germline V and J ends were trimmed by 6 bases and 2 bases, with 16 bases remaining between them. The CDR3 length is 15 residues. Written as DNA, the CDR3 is TGTGCCAGCAGAAGACCTGGCAGGATGAACTATGGCTACACCTTC. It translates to CASRRPGRMNYGYTF.

CDR3 DNA sequence: TGTGCCAGCAGGCGTCCCTCCGGACAGAATCAAGAGACCCAGTACTTC. This codes for CASRRPSGQNQETQYF. The chain carries TRBV6-6 and TRBJ2-5; a weak D match, TRBD1 (6 bases). The V gene lost 6 bases and the J gene lost 2 bases, with 19 bases spanning the gap. This CDR3 is 16 amino acids long. Germline V CDR1 and CDR2: MNHNY, SVGAGI (reference sequence).

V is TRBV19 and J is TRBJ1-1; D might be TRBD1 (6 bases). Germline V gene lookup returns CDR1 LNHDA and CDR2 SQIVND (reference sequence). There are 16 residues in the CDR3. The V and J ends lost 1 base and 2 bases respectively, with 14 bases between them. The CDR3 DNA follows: TGTGCCAGTAGTATAGGGGGGGGCTGGGGTAACACTGAAGCTTTCTTT. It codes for CASSIGGGWGNTEAFF.

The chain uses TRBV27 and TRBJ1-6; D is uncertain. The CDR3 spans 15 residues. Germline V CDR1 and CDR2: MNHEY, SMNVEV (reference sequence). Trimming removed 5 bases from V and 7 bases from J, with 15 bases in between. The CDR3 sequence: CASSDRAVWNSPLHF. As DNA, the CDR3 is TGTGCCAGCAGTGACCGAGCGGTATGGAATTCACCCCTCCACTTT.

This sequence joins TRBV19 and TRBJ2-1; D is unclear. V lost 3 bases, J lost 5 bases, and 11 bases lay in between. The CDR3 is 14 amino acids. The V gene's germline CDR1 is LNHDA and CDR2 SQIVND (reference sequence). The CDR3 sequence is CASSISVLDNEQFF. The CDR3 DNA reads TGTGCCAGTAGTATCTCTGTCCTAGACAATGAGCAGTTCTTC.

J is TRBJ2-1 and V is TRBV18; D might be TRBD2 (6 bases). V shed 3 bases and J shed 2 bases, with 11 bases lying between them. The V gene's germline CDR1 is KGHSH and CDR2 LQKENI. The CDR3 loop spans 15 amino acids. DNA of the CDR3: TGTGCCAGCTCACCGGAGGTAGCGGCCTACAATGAGCAGTTCTTC. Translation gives CASSPEVAAYNEQFF.

The CDR3: CASSMGLRQFHTIYF. The CDR3, as DNA: TGTGCCAGTAGTATGGGGCTCCGACAATTCCACACCATATATTTT. This chain links TRBV19 with TRBJ1-3; weak D call: TRBD1 (5 bases). CDR3 length equals 15 residues. Trimming took off 3 bases at V and 8 bases at J, with 17 bases between the two ends. Germline CDR1 is LNHDA and CDR2 is SQIVND (reference sequence).